Below are 15 T cell receptor beta chains sequenced from a single sample in a study of cytomegalovirus exposure and HLA in healthy donors. PCR employed 60 Vbeta and 13 Jbeta primers. The assay was immunoSEQ multiplex PCR, and TCRdb's table has in-frame clones only and misses some. Of around 190,000 clones in the sample, roughly 75% are singletons; the top ten hold under 5%. The sample taken for sequencing was PBMCs. The receptors originated from a man aged 25 to 40 in good health and CMV-seropositive.

For the CDR3, the DNA is TGTGCCAGCAGCAACCAACTAGCGGGAGGGCCTAGAGAGCAGTACTTC. Amino acid sequence: CASSNQLAGGPREQYF. This chain connects TRBV7-6 to TRBJ2-7; the match to TRBD2 covers 13 bases. The CDR3 totals 16 residues. The trim removed 5 bases at V and 7 bases at J, leaving 11 bases unmatched. CDR1 and CDR2 from the germline V gene are SGHVS and FNYEAQ.

This chain links TRBV6-5 with TRBJ1-6; D is unclear. This CDR3 has 14 residues. Germline assignment: CDR1 MNHEY and CDR2 SVGAGI. V dropped 5 bases and J dropped 5 bases, with 10 bases sitting between them. Here the CDR3 DNA reads TGTGCCAGCAGTAGAAATCCGGATAATTCACCCCTCCACTTT. The encoded protein is CASSRNPDNSPLHF.

V usage is TRBV9 and J usage is TRBJ2-1; TRBD2 matches at 12 bases. V lost 2 bases and J lost 0; bases outside the gene matches: 3. The CDR3 spans 17 residues. Germline CDR1 reads SGDLS; CDR2 reads YYNGEE. Here the CDR3 DNA reads TGTGCCAGCAGCGTCCTAGCGGGAGGGAGCTCCTACAATGAGCAGTTCTTC. Translation gives CASSVLAGGSSYNEQFF.

The chain couples TRBV5-5 to TRBJ1-2; 11 bases are shared with TRBD1. From germline, CDR1 is SGHKS and CDR2 YYEKEE (reference sequence). Unmatched junction bases numbered 6, after V lost 4 bases and J lost 4 bases. The CDR3 has 15 amino acids. The CDR3 sequence is CASSLGQGASYGYTF. The CDR3, as DNA: TGTGCCAGCAGCCTTGGACAGGGGGCTAGCTATGGCTACACCTTC.

This clone was counted a few times. The chain joins TRBV28 to TRBJ2-5, with TRBD1 matching 9 bases. The CDR3 has 13 residues. Germline values: CDR1 MDHEN, CDR2 SYDVKM. The V segment lost 9 bases and the J segment 4 bases; nucleotides outside the gene matches: 6. In DNA form, the CDR3 reads TGTGCCAGTCAGAGGACAGGGGTAGAGACCCAGTACTTC. Its translation is CASQRTGVETQYF.

The chain uses TRBV27 and TRBJ1-6; TRBD1 aligns across 12 bases. This CDR3 comprises 19 residues. Germline assignment: CDR1 MNHEY and CDR2 SMNVEV (reference sequence). Unmatched junction bases numbered 7, after V lost 2 bases and J lost 2 bases. CDR3: CASSLRGQGAVAYNSPLHF. CDR3 in DNA: TGTGCCAGCAGTTTAAGGGGACAGGGGGCAGTAGCCTATAATTCACCCCTCCACTTT.

DNA of the CDR3: TGTGCTAGTGGTTTGGCCTCGACTAGCGGGTCTTACAATGAGCAGTTCTTC. This sequence encodes CASGLASTSGSYNEQFF. The chain is built from TRBV12-5 and TRBJ2-1; 10 nucleotides line up with TRBD2. V lost 1 base, J lost 4 bases, and 7 bases stayed unmatched. CDR3 size: 17 residues. Looked up from germline, CDR1 is LGHNT and CDR2 is FRNRAP.

The chain couples TRBV6-5 to TRBJ2-7; 8 positions match TRBD1. CDR1 is MNHEY and CDR2 is SVGAGI in the germline V gene. Trimming cost V 6 bases and J 3 bases; bases outside gene matches: 4. The CDR3 runs to 13 residues. CDR3 amino acids: CASRDGQGYEQYF. The CDR3 DNA sequence: TGTGCCAGCAGAGATGGACAGGGCTACGAGCAGTACTTC.

This rearrangement joins TRBV2 to TRBJ1-4; TRBD1 might be the D (5 bases). The CDR3 length is 15 residues. V dropped 6 bases and J dropped 7 bases, with 18 bases sitting between them. Germline assignment: CDR1 SNHLY and CDR2 FYNNEI. CDR3 in DNA: TGTGCCAGCAGCCGGGACTCCTATTCGGGTGAAAAACTGTTTTTT. It codes for CASSRDSYSGEKLFF. The variable domain in full, with the rest retrieved from reference TRBV2 and TRBJ1-4, is EPEVTQTPSHQVTQMGQEVILRCVPISNHLYFYWYRQILGQKVEFLVSFYNNEISEKSEIFDDQFSVERPDGSNFTLKIRSTKLEDSAMYFCASSRDSYSGEKLFFGSGTQLSVL.

The chain couples TRBV5-1 to TRBJ1-3; D remains unclear. Trimming cost V 4 bases and J 0 bases, with 14 bases left between them. The germline V gene has CDR1 SGHRS and CDR2 YFSETQ. This CDR3 spans 16 amino acids. CDR3 loop: CASSPAGTFSGNTIYF. For the CDR3, the DNA is TGCGCCAGCAGCCCGGCGGGAACTTTCTCTGGAAACACCATATATTTT.

This clone was observed a few times. The rearrangement joins TRBV7-2 to TRBJ2-7; 9 bases line up with TRBD2. The CDR3 length is 13 residues. The germline V gene encodes CDR1 SGHTA and CDR2 FQGNSA. The V and J ends lost 8 bases and 4 bases, in that order; junction bases with no gene match: 6. CDR3 DNA sequence: TGTGCCAGCCGGGGGGCGGGGGGGTACGAGCAGTACTTC. Residues: CASRGAGGYEQYF. The full variable domain, in which reference TRBV7-2 and TRBJ2-7 provide the parts outside the CDR3, is GAGVSQSPSNKVTEKGKDVELRCDPISGHTALYWYRQSLGQGLEFLIYFQGNSAPDKSGLPSDRFSAERTGGSVSTLTIQRTQQEDSAVYLCASRGAGGYEQYFGPGTRLTVT.

This clone was seen only once. The gene calls are TRBV2 and TRBJ2-6; TRBD1 aligns across 7 bases. The CDR3 loop spans 14 amino acids. CDR1 SNHLY and CDR2 FYNNEI come from the germline V gene. Losses at the gene ends were 0 bases for V and 13 bases for J; bases not matched to a gene: 6. The CDR3 reads CASSEADRSRVLTF. CDR3 nucleotide sequence: TGTGCCAGCAGTGAAGCGGACAGGTCCCGGGTCCTGACTTTC.

The genes are TRBV5-1 and TRBJ2-5; D is undetermined. In germline, CDR1 is SGHRS, CDR2 YFSETQ. The CDR3 is made up of 14 amino acids. The ends were cut back, 4 bases at V and 1 base at J, with 11 bases in the middle. CDR3 coding DNA: TGCGCCAGCAGCATTGGGCAGCCCCAAGAGACCCAGTACTTC. Protein product: CASSIGQPQETQYF.

The rearrangement joins TRBV18 to TRBJ2-1, with D perhaps matching TRBD2 (6 bases). The CDR3 covers 15 residues. The germline CDR1 and CDR2 sequences are KGHSH and LQKENI. The V and J ends lost 3 bases and 6 bases respectively, with 15 bases between them. CDR3 loop: CASSPPPGARNEQFF. CDR3 bases: TGTGCCAGCTCACCTCCCCCGGGAGCCCGCAATGAGCAGTTCTTC. The full variable domain, with the rest looked up from reference TRBV18 and TRBJ2-1, is NAGVMQNPRHLVRRRGQEARLRCSPMKGHSHVYWYRQLPEEGLKFMVYLQKENIIDESGMPKERFSAEFPKEGPSILRIQQVVRGDSAAYFCASSPPPGARNEQFFGPGTRLTVL.

The rearrangement links TRBV6-5 to TRBJ1-2; D uncertain. With 2 bases removed from V and 2 bases from J, the gap between germline ends came to 6 bases. From germline, CDR1 is MNHEY and CDR2 SVGAGI. The CDR3 is 13 residues long. The CDR3 bases are TGTGCCAGCAGTTACGAGGGCAACTATGGCTACACCTTC. Its translation: CASSYEGNYGYTF.